This T cell receptor (beta chain) stems from a study of T cell clusters in autoimmune cytopenias. Study observations and caveats: TRB repertoire shifts in secondary cytopenia and chronic lymphocytic leukemia mostly reflected lymphoma, not autoimmunity. The cluster-lack signature was not seen for secondary cytopenia versus chronic lymphocytic leukemia. Primary autoimmune cytopenia patients seemingly lacked the physiological T cell clusters found in healthy donors.

TRB rearrangements were amplified by touch-down multiplex PCR with mixed TRB-A/B primers. TCRdb re-called the multiplex PCR reads and catalogs CDR3 proteins one per entry, DNA excluded. The sample holds fewer than 10,000 distinct CDR3 sequences. By frequency, this clonotype is medium-sized. Antigen: not known. CDR1 is GTSNPN, CDR2 SVGIG, per germline (reference sequence). The CDR3 is 15 residues long. TRB amplification used roughly 250 ng of peripheral blood genomic DNA. The sequencing sample was made of peripheral blood. This TCR was recovered from a human donor with an autoimmune cytopenia or autoimmune hepatitis (not recorded which). The chain recombines TRBV30 with TRBJ1-2; TCRdb returns TRBD1, unconfirmable since there is no DNA. The CDR3 region is CAWSVGTGGGYGYTF.